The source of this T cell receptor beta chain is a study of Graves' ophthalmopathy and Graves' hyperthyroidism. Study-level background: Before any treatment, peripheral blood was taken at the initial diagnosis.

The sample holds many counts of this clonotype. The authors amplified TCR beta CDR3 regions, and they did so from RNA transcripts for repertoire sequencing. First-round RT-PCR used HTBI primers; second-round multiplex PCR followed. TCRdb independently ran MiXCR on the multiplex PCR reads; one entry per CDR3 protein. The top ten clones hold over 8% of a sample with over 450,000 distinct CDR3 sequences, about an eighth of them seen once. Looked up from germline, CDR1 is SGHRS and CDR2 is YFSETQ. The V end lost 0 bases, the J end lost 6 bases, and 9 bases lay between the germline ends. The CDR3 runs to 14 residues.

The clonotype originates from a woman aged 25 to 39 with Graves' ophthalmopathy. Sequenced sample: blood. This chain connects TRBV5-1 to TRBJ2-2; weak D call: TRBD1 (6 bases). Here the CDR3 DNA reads TGCGCCAGCAGCTTGGTGCAGGGGTCCGGGGAGCTGTTTTTT. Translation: CASSLVQGSGELFF.